The rows below give T cell receptor beta chains drawn from one sample of a study of CD8+ T cells in alopecia areata. TCRdb's copy holds only in-frame clones and misses some; the assay was immunoSEQ multiplex PCR. The sample holds over 14,000 clones, approximately 53% seen once. The sequencing sample was made of CD4+ Tregs sorted from blood. These receptors all stem from a human donor with alopecia areata. CDR3s include the opening cysteine and the closing phenylalanine or tryptophan. A D gene is named only where the DNA matches it firmly. Size is stated for part of the rows, as once, few or many counts, or as a class when the clone is expanded.

cdr3_nt: TGTGCCAGCAGTATAAGGCCGGGACACGTCTACGAGCAGTACTTC
cdr3_aa: CASSIRPGHVYEQYF
cdr3_length: 15
v_call: TRBV28
d_call: .
clone_size: .
j_call: TRBJ2-7

cdr3_nt: TGTGCCAGCAGTCGGACAGGGGGTAACACCGGGGAGCTGTTTTTT
cdr3_aa: CASSRTGGNTGELFF
cdr3_length: 15
v_call: TRBV6-5
d_call: TRBD1
clone_size: .
j_call: TRBJ2-2

cdr3_nt: TGTGCCAGTAGTATACTGGGAAGCGGCTACACCTTC
cdr3_aa: CASSILGSGYTF
cdr3_length: 12
v_call: TRBV19
d_call: .
clone_size: once
j_call: TRBJ1-2

cdr3_nt: TGTGCCAGCTCGGACATGACAGGGGCTGGGGCCAACGTCCTGACTTTC
cdr3_aa: CASSDMTGAGANVLTF
cdr3_length: 16
v_call: TRBV18
d_call: TRBD1
clone_size: .
j_call: TRBJ2-6

cdr3_nt: TGTGCCAGCAGCCGACTCCCGGGGACTAGCGGGAGGATTCATGAGCAGTTCTTC
cdr3_aa: CASSRLPGTSGRIHEQFF
cdr3_length: 18
v_call: TRBV5-6
d_call: TRBD2
clone_size: .
j_call: TRBJ2-1

cdr3_nt: TGCGCCAGCAGCAGCGGGGGTTTTAGCTATGGCTACACCTTC
cdr3_aa: CASSSGGFSYGYTF
cdr3_length: 14
v_call: TRBV4-1
d_call: .
clone_size: few
j_call: TRBJ1-2

cdr3_nt: TGTGCCAGCAGTTTGGGGGGGTACCAAGAGACCCAGTACTTC
cdr3_aa: CASSLGGYQETQYF
cdr3_length: 14
v_call: TRBV27
d_call: TRBD2
clone_size: .
j_call: TRBJ2-5

cdr3_nt: TGCGCCAGCAGAAGAGGCAGGGGATTTGGAATAGGCAATCAGCCCCAGCATTTT
cdr3_aa: CASRRGRGFGIGNQPQHF
cdr3_length: 18
v_call: TRBV23-1
d_call: .
clone_size: .
j_call: TRBJ1-5

cdr3_nt: TGTGCCAGCAGTTTTGGGACTAGCGGGAGGGAGACCCAGTACTTC
cdr3_aa: CASSFGTSGRETQYF
cdr3_length: 15
v_call: TRBV5-4
d_call: TRBD2
clone_size: .
j_call: TRBJ2-5

cdr3_nt: TGTGCCAGCGGGGGGCAACGACTGTTTTTT
cdr3_aa: CASGGQRLFF
cdr3_length: 10
v_call: TRBV7-9
d_call: .
clone_size: .
j_call: TRBJ1-4

cdr3_nt: TGTGCCAGTACCTCCGGACAGGGGACCAACTATGGCTACACCTTC
cdr3_aa: CASTSGQGTNYGYTF
cdr3_length: 15
v_call: TRBV19
d_call: TRBD1
clone_size: .
j_call: TRBJ1-2

cdr3_nt: TGTGCCTGGCAATCTAGCGGGTATGTCTACGAGCAGTACTTC
cdr3_aa: CAWQSSGYVYEQYF
cdr3_length: 14
v_call: TRBV30
d_call: TRBD2
clone_size: .
j_call: TRBJ2-7

cdr3_nt: TGTGCCAGCAGCCAGCAATTGATCGCAGATACGCAGTATTTT
cdr3_aa: CASSQQLIADTQYF
cdr3_length: 14
v_call: TRBV11-2
d_call: .
clone_size: .
j_call: TRBJ2-3

cdr3_nt: TGCGCCAGCAGCCAAGCAGATACGCAGTATTTT
cdr3_aa: CASSQADTQYF
cdr3_length: 11
v_call: TRBV4-1
d_call: .
clone_size: few
j_call: TRBJ2-3

cdr3_nt: TGTGCCAGCAGCGATATGGCTAGAGCGCAGTACTTC
cdr3_aa: CASSDMARAQYF
cdr3_length: 12
v_call: TRBV6-5
d_call: .
clone_size: few
j_call: TRBJ2-7

cdr3_nt: TGTGCCAGCACCCGGCTAGCGGGAGTTGGGAATGAGCAGTTCTTC
cdr3_aa: CASTRLAGVGNEQFF
cdr3_length: 15
v_call: TRBV27
d_call: TRBD2
clone_size: .
j_call: TRBJ2-1